This TCR beta chain was sequenced in a study of cytomegalovirus exposure and HLA in healthy donors. General observations from the study: Presence/absence analyses assumed roughly uniform sequencing depth across donors, which may not hold. In a later analysis, TCR beta V- and J-gene trimming was associated with a missense DCLRE1C variant.

Of note for this clone: The antigen is not known.

Trimming left V 3 bases short and J 0 bases short, with 13 bases between. The CDR3 has 16 residues. Per the germline V gene, CDR1 is MNHNS and CDR2 is SASEGT. The PCR made use of 60 Vbeta and 13 Jbeta primers. Original handling: A later analysis tallied roughly 77 million unique TCR beta chains, 9.5 million to 14 million of them shared. TCRdb's table, derived via immunoSEQ multiplex PCR, lists solely in-frame clones and lacks some. V, J and clone size were drawn from that table, and D and trimming were deduced from the DNA. The sample lists 150,000 to 200,000 clones, 75% to 85% occurring once. The chain links TRBV6-1 to TRBJ2-3, with D possibly TRBD1 on 6 matching bases. Sequencing used PBMCs. This clonotype originated in a woman aged 18-29 years in good health and CMV-seropositive. For the CDR3, the DNA is TGTGCCAGCAGTGAGTCCGGACAGCCTAGCACAGATACGCAGTATTTT. This codes for CASSESGQPSTDTQYF.